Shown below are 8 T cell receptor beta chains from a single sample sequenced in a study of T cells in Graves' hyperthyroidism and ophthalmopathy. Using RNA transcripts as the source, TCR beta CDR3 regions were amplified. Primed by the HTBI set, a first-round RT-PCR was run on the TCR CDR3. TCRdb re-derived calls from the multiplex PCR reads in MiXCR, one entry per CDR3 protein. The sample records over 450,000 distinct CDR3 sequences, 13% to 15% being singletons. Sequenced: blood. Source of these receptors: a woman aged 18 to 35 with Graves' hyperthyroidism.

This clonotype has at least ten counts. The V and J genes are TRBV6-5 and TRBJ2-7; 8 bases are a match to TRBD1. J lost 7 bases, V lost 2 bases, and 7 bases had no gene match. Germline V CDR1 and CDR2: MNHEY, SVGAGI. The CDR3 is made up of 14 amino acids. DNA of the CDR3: TGTGCCAGCAGTTACGGGGGGACAGGCTCTGAGCAGTACGTC. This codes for CASSYGGTGSEQYV.

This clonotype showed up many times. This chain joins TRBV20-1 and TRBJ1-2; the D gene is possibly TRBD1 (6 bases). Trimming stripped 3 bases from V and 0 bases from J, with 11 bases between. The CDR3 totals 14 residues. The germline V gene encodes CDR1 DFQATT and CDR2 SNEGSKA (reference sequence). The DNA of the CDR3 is TGCAGTGCTAGCGGGGGGACATCTAACTATGGCTACACCTTC. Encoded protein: CSASGGTSNYGYTF.

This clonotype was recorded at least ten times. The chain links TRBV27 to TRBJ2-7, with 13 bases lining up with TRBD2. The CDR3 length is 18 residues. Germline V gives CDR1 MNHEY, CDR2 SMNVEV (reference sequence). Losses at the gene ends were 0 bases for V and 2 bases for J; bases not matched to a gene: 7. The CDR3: CASSLSAGLAGRAYEQYF. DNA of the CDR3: TGTGCCAGCAGTTTATCTGCGGGACTAGCGGGAAGGGCCTACGAGCAGTACTTC.

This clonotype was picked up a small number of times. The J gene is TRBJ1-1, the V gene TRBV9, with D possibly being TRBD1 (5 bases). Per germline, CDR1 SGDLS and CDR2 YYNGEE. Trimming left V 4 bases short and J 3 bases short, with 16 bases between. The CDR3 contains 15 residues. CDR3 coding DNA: TGTGCCAGCAGCCCCAGGGCAGGGTCGGACACTGAAGCTTTCTTT. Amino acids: CASSPRAGSDTEAFF.

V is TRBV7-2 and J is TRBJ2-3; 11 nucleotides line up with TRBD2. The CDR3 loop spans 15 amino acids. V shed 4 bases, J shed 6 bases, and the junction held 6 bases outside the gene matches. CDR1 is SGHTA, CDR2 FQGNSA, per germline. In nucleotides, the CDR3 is TGTGCCAGCAGCTCAAGTAGCGGGAGGGCGGATACGCAGTATTTT. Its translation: CASSSSSGRADTQYF.

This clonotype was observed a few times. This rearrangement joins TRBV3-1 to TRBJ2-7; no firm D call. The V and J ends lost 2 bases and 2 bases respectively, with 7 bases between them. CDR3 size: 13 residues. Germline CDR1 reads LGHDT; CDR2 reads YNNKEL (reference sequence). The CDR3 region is CASSQRGPYEQYF. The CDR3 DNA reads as TGTGCCAGCAGCCAACGAGGCCCCTACGAGCAGTACTTC.

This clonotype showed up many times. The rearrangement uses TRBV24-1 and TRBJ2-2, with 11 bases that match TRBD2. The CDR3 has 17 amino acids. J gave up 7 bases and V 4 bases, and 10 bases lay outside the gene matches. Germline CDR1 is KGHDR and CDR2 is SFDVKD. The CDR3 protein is CATSDSTSGAAGGELFF. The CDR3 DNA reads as TGTGCCACCAGTGACTCGACTAGCGGGGCGGCTGGCGGGGAGCTGTTTTTT.

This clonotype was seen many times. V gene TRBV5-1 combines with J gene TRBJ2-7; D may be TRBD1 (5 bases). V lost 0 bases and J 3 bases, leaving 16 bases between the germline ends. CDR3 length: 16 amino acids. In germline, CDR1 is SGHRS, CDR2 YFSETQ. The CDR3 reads CASSLALGRDCYEQYF. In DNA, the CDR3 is TGCGCCAGCAGCTTGGCCCTGGGCAGGGATTGCTACGAGCAGTACTTC.